This T cell receptor beta chain appears in the sequencing data of a study of cytomegalovirus exposure and HLA in healthy donors. As for this clone: Its antigen is not identified.

Regarding the study as a whole: Later on, an analysis showed TCR association rates differing by HLA locus, with DRB1 the most and HLA-C the fewest. Segments of the TCR beta V type were, in most cases, productive about 87% or about 30% of the time in an earlier analysis.

The germline gives CDR1 LGHNA, CDR2 YSLEER. With 4 bases removed from V and 1 base from J, the gap between germline ends came to 20 bases. The length of the CDR3 is 18 residues. Primers for the PCR totalled 60 Vbeta and 13 Jbeta. Data came from immunoSEQ multiplex PCR; TCRdb stores just in-frame clones and leaves some out. Of 150,000 or so clones in the sample, about 80% are singletons; the top ten hold 1.3%. The TCR originated in a man between 25 and 39 years old in good health and CMV-seronegative. The sample was PBMCs. The rearrangement joins TRBV4-3 to TRBJ1-3; no clear D. CDR3 protein: CASSPKPPGGSSGNTIYF. In nucleotides, the CDR3 is TGCGCCAGCAGCCCAAAACCTCCAGGAGGGTCTTCTGGAAACACCATATATTTT.